This is a list of T cell receptor beta chains from one sample in a study of regulatory T cells in long-lasting Graves disease. Each CDR3 protein gets one entry after TCRdb re-called the multiplex PCR reads with MiXCR. The data show roughly 510,000 distinct CDR3 sequences, 15% to 20% seen once. This sample also belongs to another study, concerning T cells in Graves' hyperthyroidism and ophthalmopathy.

The source was peripheral blood mononuclear cells (PBMCs), collected at new diagnosis, from a patient treated with antithyroid drugs. Receptors originate from a man younger than 30 with Graves disease. The CDR3 runs from the conserved cysteine through the conserved F or W. Each record gives: V gene, J gene, clone size, D gene, CDR3 protein, CDR3 DNA. A D gene is named only where the DNA matches it firmly. Part of the rows lack a size; the others show once, few, many or a class for expanded clones.

>TRBV5-4|TRBJ1-1|-|TRBD1
CASNNRGGGTEAFF
TGTGCCAGCAATAACAGGGGCGGGGGCACTGAAGCTTTCTTT
>TRBV27|TRBJ1-1|many|-
CASSPIEMNTEAFF
TGTGCCAGCAGTCCCATTGAGATGAACACTGAAGCTTTCTTT
>TRBV20-1|TRBJ2-7|many|-
CSAKLNSYEQYF
TGCAGTGCCAAATTAAACTCCTACGAGCAGTACTTC
>TRBV5-4|TRBJ2-7|few|-
CASSLVDRGTGTYEQYF
TGTGCCAGCAGCTTGGTAGACAGAGGGACTGGCACCTACGAGCAGTACTTC
>TRBV15|TRBJ2-5|few|-
CATSRSELVTQYF
TGTGCCACCAGCAGATCGGAGTTGGTGACCCAGTACTTC
>TRBV6-2/TRBV6-3|TRBJ1-2|-|-
CASSYRAGVGGGYTF
TGTGCCAGCAGTTACAGGGCAGGGGTTGGGGGCGGCTACACCTTC
>TRBV28|TRBJ2-1|many|TRBD2
CASSSLAGGPRSYNEQFF
TGTGCCAGCAGTTCACTAGCGGGAGGGCCTAGGTCCTACAATGAGCAGTTCTTC
>TRBV27|TRBJ1-2|many|-
CASSLFGQGGYGYTF
TGTGCCAGCAGTTTATTTGGGCAGGGCGGCTATGGCTACACCTTC
>TRBV4-2|TRBJ2-7|few|TRBD2
CASSQDSPSGSQNEQYF
TGTGCCAGCAGCCAAGATTCGCCTAGCGGGAGTCAGAACGAGCAGTACTTC
>TRBV3-1|TRBJ2-7|-|-
CASSPDSPRKPYEQYF
TGTGCCAGCAGCCCCGACTCGCCTCGGAAGCCCTACGAGCAGTACTTC
>TRBV9|TRBJ1-2|few|TRBD1
CASRGDRGHYGYTF
TGTGCCAGCAGGGGGGACAGGGGTCACTATGGCTACACCTTC
>TRBV20-1|TRBJ2-3|few|-
CSARVGSGQYF
TGCAGTGCTAGAGTCGGGAGTGGGCAGTATTTT
>TRBV3-1|TRBJ2-4|many|-
CASSQERDRGNIQYF
TGTGCCAGCAGCCAAGAGAGGGACCGCGGAAACATTCAGTACTTC
>TRBV3-1|TRBJ1-2|many|-
CASSQGRQYGYTF
TGTGCCAGCAGCCAAGGAAGACAGTATGGCTACACCTTC
>TRBV3-1|TRBJ2-4|many|TRBD2
CASSQEGGLAGAKNIQYF
TGTGCCAGCAGCCAAGAAGGAGGCCTAGCGGGAGCCAAAAACATTCAGTACTTC
>TRBV25-1|TRBJ2-5|few|-
CATQRYLGETQYF
TGTGCCACCCAGCGATACCTGGGGGAGACCCAGTACTTC
>TRBV3-1|TRBJ1-5|few|TRBD1
CASSQGYRGGEPQHF
TGTGCCAGCAGCCAAGGATACAGGGGAGGCGAGCCCCAGCATTTT
>TRBV7-2|TRBJ2-3|-|-
CASSLQLADTQYF
TGTGCCAGCAGCCTCCAACTAGCAGATACGCAGTATTTT
>TRBV5-1|TRBJ2-2|-|-
CASSLVLQGINTGELFF
TGCGCCAGCAGCTTGGTCCTTCAGGGGATCAACACCGGGGAGCTGTTTTTT